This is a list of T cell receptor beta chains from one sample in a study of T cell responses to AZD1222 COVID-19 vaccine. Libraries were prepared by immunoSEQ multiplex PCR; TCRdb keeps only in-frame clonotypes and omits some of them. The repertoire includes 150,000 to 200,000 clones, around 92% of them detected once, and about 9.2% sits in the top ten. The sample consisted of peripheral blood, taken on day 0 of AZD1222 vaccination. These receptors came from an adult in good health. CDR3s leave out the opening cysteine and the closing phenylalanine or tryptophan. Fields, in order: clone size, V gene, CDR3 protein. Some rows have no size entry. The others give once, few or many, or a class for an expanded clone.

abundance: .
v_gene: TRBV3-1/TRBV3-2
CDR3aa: ASSQTTGVGRSPLH

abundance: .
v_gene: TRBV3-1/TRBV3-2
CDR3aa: ASSQDVTSGRYEQY

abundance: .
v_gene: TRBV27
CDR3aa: ASSLSMGTGVQETQY

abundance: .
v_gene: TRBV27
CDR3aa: ASSQGLAGSTDTQY

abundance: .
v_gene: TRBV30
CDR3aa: AWQETGQGYT

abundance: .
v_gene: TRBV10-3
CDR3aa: AISEEVGSPLH

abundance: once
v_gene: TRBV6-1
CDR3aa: ASSESGFPYEQY

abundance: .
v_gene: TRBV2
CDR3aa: ASSVSGGFNEQF

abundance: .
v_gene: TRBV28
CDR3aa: ASSQTGSSYEQY

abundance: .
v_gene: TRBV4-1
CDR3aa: ASSQDTTSGAYEQY

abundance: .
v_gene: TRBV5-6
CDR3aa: ASSFRGYQETQY

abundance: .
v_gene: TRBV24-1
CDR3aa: ATSDWRQGSGYT

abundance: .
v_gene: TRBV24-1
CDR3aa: ATSESGVRNEQF

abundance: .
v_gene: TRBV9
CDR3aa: ASSPHEEPWGEQF

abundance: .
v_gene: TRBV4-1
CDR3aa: ASSYEGTDTQY

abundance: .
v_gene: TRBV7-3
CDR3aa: ASSRLVAGELF

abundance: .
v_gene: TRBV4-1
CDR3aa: ASSQRAGTVTHTQY

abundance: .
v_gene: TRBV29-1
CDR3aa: SVEGSSYEQY

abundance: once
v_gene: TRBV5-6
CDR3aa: ASSWGPRTASDPLH

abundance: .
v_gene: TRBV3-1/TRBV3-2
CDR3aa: ASSQDWAPRSYEQY

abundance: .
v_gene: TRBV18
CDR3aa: ASSQWTGSNQPQH

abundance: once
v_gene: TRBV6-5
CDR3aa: ATEAYTEAF

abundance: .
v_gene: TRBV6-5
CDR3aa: ASSVGTGGADEQY